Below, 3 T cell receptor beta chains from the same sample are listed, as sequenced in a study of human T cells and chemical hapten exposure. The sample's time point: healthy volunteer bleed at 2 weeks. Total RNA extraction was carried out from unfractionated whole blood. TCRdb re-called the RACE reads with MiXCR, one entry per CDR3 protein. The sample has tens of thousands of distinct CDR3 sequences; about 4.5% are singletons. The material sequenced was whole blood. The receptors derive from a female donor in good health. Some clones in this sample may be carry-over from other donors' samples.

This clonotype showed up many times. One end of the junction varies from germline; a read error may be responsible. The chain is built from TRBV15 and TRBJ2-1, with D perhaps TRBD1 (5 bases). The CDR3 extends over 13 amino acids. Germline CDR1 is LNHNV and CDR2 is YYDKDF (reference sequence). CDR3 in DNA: TGTGCCACCAGCAGAGATCCGGGCAGGGAATCGATCTTC. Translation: CATSRDPGRESIF.

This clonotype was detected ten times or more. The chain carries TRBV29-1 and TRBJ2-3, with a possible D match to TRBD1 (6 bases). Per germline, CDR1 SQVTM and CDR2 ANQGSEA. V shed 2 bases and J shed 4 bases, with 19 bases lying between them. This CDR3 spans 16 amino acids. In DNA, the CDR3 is TGCAGCGTTGAAAGGGGGACCATCACTCCCGCAGATACGCAGTATTTT. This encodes CSVERGTITPADTQYF.

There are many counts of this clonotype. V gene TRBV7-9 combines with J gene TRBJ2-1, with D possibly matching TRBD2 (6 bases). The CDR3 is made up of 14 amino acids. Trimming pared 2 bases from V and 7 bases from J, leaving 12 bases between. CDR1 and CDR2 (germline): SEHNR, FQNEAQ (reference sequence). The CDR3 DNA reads TGTGCCAGCAGCTTACACGGGGGAAGGAATGAGCAGTTCTTC. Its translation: CASSLHGGRNEQFF.